What follows is one TCR beta chain and its context. The antigen remains unidentified. From germline, CDR1 is SGDLS and CDR2 YYNGEE. The CDR3 length is 15 residues. The data belong to a study of cytomegalovirus exposure and HLA in healthy donors. The PCR contained 60 Vbeta and 13 Jbeta primers. Here immunoSEQ multiplex PCR was the method, and the copy in TCRdb shows in-frame clones only, minus some. The table lists approximately 93,000 clones, approximately 72% of them singletons, with 2.5% to 4% in the top ten. Study-wide points: Most subjects had HLA-A and HLA-B alleles reportedly predicted accurately by TCR beta sequences.

This chain joins TRBV9 and TRBJ2-5; perhaps TRBD2 as D (5 bases). The last part of the DNA fits TRBJ2-7 better; the J call may be wrong. Sequencing used PBMCs. The clonotype was recovered from a woman in her thirties or forties in good health and CMV-seronegative. In DNA form, the CDR3 reads TGTGCCAGCAGCGTAGGAGGGATTGGATCCTACGAGCAGTACTTC. This sequence encodes CASSVGGIGSYEQYF.